This T cell receptor beta chain came from a study of blood T cell repertoires in COVID-19. Some clones are missing from TCRdb's copy, which holds only in-frame ones; the method was immunoSEQ multiplex PCR. The table shows hundreds of thousands of clones, with more than 70% occurring only once. V lost 4 bases to trimming and J lost 4 bases; unmatched junction nucleotides: 6. Germline V lookup: CDR1 LNHDA, CDR2 SQIVND (reference sequence). The CDR3 totals 16 residues. This TCR derives from a woman aged 45-65 years with acute or convalescent COVID-19. The chain recombines TRBV19 with TRBJ1-5, with 11 bases matching TRBD1. The sequenced sample was peripheral blood. Written as DNA, the CDR3 is TGTGCCAGTAGTAAACGGGACAGGGGGGTAAATCAGCCCCAGCATTTT. Encoded protein: CASSKRDRGVNQPQHF.